A selection of T cell receptor beta chains follows, all from one sample in a study of blood T cell repertoires in COVID-19. Here immunoSEQ multiplex PCR was the method, and the copy in TCRdb shows in-frame clones only, minus some. This sample carries about 160,000 clones, around 81% of them seen once, and the ten largest clones take over 10%. Material for sequencing was peripheral blood. The receptors shown here come from a man aged 65 to 79 who had recovered from COVID-19. Each CDR3 is given with its conserved first and last residue. The D gene is left open where the match is weak. The size field is filled for only some rows; it gives once, few, many or a size class.

clone size	V gene	J gene	D gene	CDR3 DNA	CDR3 protein
-	TRBV3-1/TRBV3-2	TRBJ2-3	TRBD1	TGTGCCAGCAGCCATCCTGCGGGACAGGGAGCGGATACGCAGTATTTT	CASSHPAGQGADTQYF
-	TRBV5-5	TRBJ2-2	-	TGTGCCAGCAGCTCTTTCACCGGGGAGCTGTTTTTT	CASSSFTGELFF
-	TRBV5-1	TRBJ2-2	TRBD2	TGCGCCAGCAGCCCCCGCGGGGGAGACACCGGGGAGCTGTTTTTT	CASSPRGGDTGELFF
-	TRBV6-6	TRBJ1-1	-	TGTGCCAGCAGTAGAACGGTGAACACTGAAGCTTTCTTT	CASSRTVNTEAFF
-	TRBV5-1	TRBJ2-1	TRBD2	TGCGCCAGCAGCTCGGGACTAGCGGGATTCAATGAGCAGTTCTTC	CASSSGLAGFNEQFF
-	TRBV4-1	TRBJ2-2	-	TGCGCCCCGTATCCGCAGCCAAGACACAGGGCGAACACCGGGGAGCTGTTTTTT	CAPYPQPRHRANTGELFF
-	TRBV18	TRBJ1-5	TRBD1	TGTGCCAGCTCACCACCTGGAGGACAGGGGCGAAATCAGCCCCAGCATTTT	CASSPPGGQGRNQPQHF
-	TRBV28	TRBJ1-4	-	TGTGCCAGCAGTTTCCAGGTTAATGAAAAACTGTTTTTT	CASSFQVNEKLFF
-	TRBV2	TRBJ2-7	-	TGTGCCAGCAGTGCAGGGTACGAGCAGTACTTC	CASSAGYEQYF
-	TRBV18	TRBJ2-3	TRBD2	TGTGCCAGCTCCTCACTAGCGCCGGAGGGCACAGATACGCAGTATTTT	CASSSLAPEGTDTQYF
once	TRBV2	TRBJ1-5	TRBD1	TGTGCCAGCGGGACAGATCACAATCAGCCCCAGCATTTT	CASGTDHNQPQHF
-	TRBV18	TRBJ2-3	-	TGTGCCAGCTCACCTGAAGTCCGCCGGGATACGCAGTATTTT	CASSPEVRRDTQYF
-	TRBV24-1	TRBJ2-3	TRBD2	TGTGCCACCAGTGTAGGGACTAGCGGGGCAGATACGCAGTATTTT	CATSVGTSGADTQYF
-	TRBV24-1	TRBJ2-3	TRBD2	TGTGCCACCAGTGATACCGGGACTAGCCTCCCGCAGTATTTT	CATSDTGTSLPQYF
-	TRBV10-2	TRBJ2-1	-	TGCGCCACTCTACCCTTTGGTCGCGGCGAGGGTGGGTACAATGAGCAGTTCTTC	CATLPFGRGEGGYNEQFF
-	TRBV7-6	TRBJ2-5	TRBD1	TGTGCCAGCAGCTTAGAGGACAGGGTAGGTTGGGAGACCCAGTACTTC	CASSLEDRVGWETQYF
-	TRBV7-3	TRBJ2-7	-	TGTGCCAGCAGCTTAGGCGGAGGGCCTGGCTCCTACGAGCAGTACTTC	CASSLGGGPGSYEQYF
-	TRBV5-1	TRBJ2-1	-	TGCGCCAGCAGCGAAGCGGTTGTCTCCTACAATGAGCAGTTCTTC	CASSEAVVSYNEQFF
-	TRBV5-5	TRBJ2-3	-	TGTGCCAGCAGCCTAGGTCCCACAGATACGCAGTATTTT	CASSLGPTDTQYF
once	TRBV5-1	TRBJ1-4	-	TGCGCCAGCAGCTTGGATTACAGGGTGAACGAAAAACTGTTTTTT	CASSLDYRVNEKLFF
few	TRBV29-1	TRBJ1-1	-	TGCAGCGTTCAGGTGAACACTGAAGCTTTCTTT	CSVQVNTEAFF
few	TRBV28	TRBJ2-7	TRBD2	TGTGCCAGCAGTTTAAGGGTTAGCGGGAGACGGCTCTACGAGCAGTACTTC	CASSLRVSGRRLYEQYF
-	TRBV7-2	TRBJ1-1	TRBD1	TGTGCCAGCAGCAACGGACAGGGGGCAAAAACTGAAGCTTTCTTT	CASSNGQGAKTEAFF
few	TRBV15	TRBJ2-5	-	TGTGCCACCAGCAGTACGCGAGGCGGGGGCCGCCCCGAGACCCAGTACTTC	CATSSTRGGGRPETQYF
-	TRBV5-1	TRBJ1-4	-	TGCGCCAGCAGCCCCGGAGTCAATAATGAAAAACTGTTTTTT	CASSPGVNNEKLFF
once	TRBV5-1	TRBJ2-7	TRBD2	TGCGCCAGCAGCTTTCAGCGGGAGTTAGACGAGCAGTACTTC	CASSFQRELDEQYF
few	TRBV6-5	TRBJ2-3	-	TGTGCCAGCGCGAGGGGGCTAGCGCAAGATACGCAGTATTTT	CASARGLAQDTQYF
-	TRBV6-6	TRBJ1-1	-	TGTGCCAGCAGTTACGCGGGACCTATGAACACTGAAGCTTTCTTT	CASSYAGPMNTEAFF
-	TRBV2	TRBJ1-1	-	TGTGCCAGCAGGTGGACAGTTCCGAACACTGAAGCTTTCTTT	CASRWTVPNTEAFF
-	TRBV6-5	TRBJ1-1	-	TGTGCCAGCAGTACACAGACAGGCAAAGCGGCTGAAGCTTTCTTT	CASSTQTGKAAEAFF